The 3 T cell receptor beta chains below come from one sample, sequenced in a study of OX40 agonist ivuxolimab in advanced cancers. Some clones are missing from TCRdb's copy, which holds only in-frame ones; the method was immunoSEQ multiplex PCR. Of roughly 60,000 clones listed, around nine tenths were seen once; the top ten hold less than 1.1%. Here the sequenced sample was CD4+ or CD8+ T cells sorted from blood, taken in a trial of the OX40 agonist ivuxolimab. These receptors were collected from an adult with an advanced solid tumor such as melanoma, head and neck, liver or kidney cancer.

This chain connects TRBV30 to TRBJ1-6; the D gene is possibly TRBD1 (6 bases). Germline V gene lookup returns CDR1 GTSNPN and CDR2 SVGIG (reference sequence). V was trimmed by 0 bases and J by 7 bases, leaving 16 bases between them. CDR3 length: 16 amino acids. Written as DNA, the CDR3 is TGTGCCTGGAGTGTAAGGGGCGGGCAGGGGAATTCACCCCTCCACTTT. Amino acids: CAWSVRGGQGNSPLHF.

The CDR3 reads CASSFWLAGEGTQYF. CDR3 in DNA: TGTGCCAGCAGCTTCTGGCTAGCGGGAGAGGGTACGCAGTATTTT. J is TRBJ2-3 and V is TRBV5-4; TRBD2 matches 10 bases. The CDR3 has 15 amino acids. V was pared by 2 bases and J by 8 bases, with 8 bases of the junction left unmatched. Germline assignment: CDR1 SGHNT and CDR2 YYREEE (reference sequence). Based on the CDR3 plus reference TRBV5-4 and TRBJ2-3, the full variable domain is ETGVTQSPTHLIKTRGQQVTLRCSSQSGHNTVSWYQQALGQGPQFIFQYYREEENGRGNFPPRFSGLQFPNYSSELNVNALELDDSALYLCASSFWLAGEGTQYFGPGTRLTVL.

The CDR3 here is CASSLMGQGSYEQYF. CDR3 nucleotides: TGTGCCAGCAGTTTAATGGGACAGGGTAGCTACGAGCAGTACTTC. The V gene is TRBV28, the J gene TRBJ2-7; 9 bases are a match to TRBD1. The V gene end was trimmed by 2 bases and the J gene end by 3 bases; junction bases not matched to a gene: 5. The germline gives CDR1 MDHEN, CDR2 SYDVKM. This CDR3 comprises 15 residues.